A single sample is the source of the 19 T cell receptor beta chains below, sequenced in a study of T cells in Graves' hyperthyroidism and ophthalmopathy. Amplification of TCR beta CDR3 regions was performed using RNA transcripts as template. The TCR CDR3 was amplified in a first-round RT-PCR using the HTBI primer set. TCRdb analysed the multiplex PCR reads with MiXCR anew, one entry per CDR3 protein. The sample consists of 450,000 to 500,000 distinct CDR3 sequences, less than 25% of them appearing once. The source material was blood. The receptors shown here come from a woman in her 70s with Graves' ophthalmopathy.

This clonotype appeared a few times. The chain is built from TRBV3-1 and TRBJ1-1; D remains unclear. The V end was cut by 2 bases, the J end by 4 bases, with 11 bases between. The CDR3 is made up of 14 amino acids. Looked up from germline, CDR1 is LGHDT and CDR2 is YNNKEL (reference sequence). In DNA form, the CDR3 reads TGTGCCAGCAGCCAAACGGGATTAAGCACTGAAGCTTTCTTT. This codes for CASSQTGLSTEAFF.

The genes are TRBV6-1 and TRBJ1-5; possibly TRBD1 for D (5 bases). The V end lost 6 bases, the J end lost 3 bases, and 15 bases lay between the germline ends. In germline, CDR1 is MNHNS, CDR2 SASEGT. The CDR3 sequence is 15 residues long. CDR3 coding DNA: TGTGCCAGCAGACCATTTGGACACGACAATCAGCCCCAGCATTTT. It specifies CASRPFGHDNQPQHF.

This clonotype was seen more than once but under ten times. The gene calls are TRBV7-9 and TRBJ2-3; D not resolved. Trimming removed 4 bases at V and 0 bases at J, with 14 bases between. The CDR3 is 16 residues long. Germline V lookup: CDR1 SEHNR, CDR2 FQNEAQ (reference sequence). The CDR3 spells CASSSIMWGSTDTQYF. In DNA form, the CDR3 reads TGTGCCAGCAGCTCTATCATGTGGGGTAGCACAGATACGCAGTATTTT.

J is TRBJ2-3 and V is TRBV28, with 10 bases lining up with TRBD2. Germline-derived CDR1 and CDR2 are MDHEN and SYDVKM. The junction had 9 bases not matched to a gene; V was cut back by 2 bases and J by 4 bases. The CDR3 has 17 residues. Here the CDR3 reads CASSLLGASGRADTQYF. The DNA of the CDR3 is TGTGCCAGCAGTTTACTGGGGGCTAGCGGGAGAGCAGATACGCAGTATTTT.

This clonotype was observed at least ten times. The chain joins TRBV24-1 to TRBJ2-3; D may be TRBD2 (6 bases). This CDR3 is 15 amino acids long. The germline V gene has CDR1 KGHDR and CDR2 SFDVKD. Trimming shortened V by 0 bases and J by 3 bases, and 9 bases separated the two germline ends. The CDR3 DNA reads TGTGCCACCAGTGATTTGGGAGGGAAAACAGATACGCAGTATTTT. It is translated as CATSDLGGKTDTQYF.

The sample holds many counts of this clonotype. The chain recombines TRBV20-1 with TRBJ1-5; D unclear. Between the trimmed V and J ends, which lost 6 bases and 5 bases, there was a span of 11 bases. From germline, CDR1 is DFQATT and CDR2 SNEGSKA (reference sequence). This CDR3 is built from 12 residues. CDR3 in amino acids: CSARSGDQPQHF. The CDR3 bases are TGCAGTGCGAGATCCGGAGATCAGCCCCAGCATTTT.

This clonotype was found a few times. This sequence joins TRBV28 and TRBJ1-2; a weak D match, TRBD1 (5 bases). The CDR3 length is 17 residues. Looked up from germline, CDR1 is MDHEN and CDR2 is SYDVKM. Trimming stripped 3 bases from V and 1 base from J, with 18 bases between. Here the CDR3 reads CASSLEGLLHVNYGYTF. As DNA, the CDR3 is TGTGCCAGCAGTTTGGAGGGACTGTTGCACGTTAACTATGGCTACACCTTC.

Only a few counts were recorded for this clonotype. CDR3 sequence reads: CASSPGRINEKLFF. Written as DNA, the CDR3 is TGTGCCAGCTCACCGGGCAGGATTAATGAAAAACTGTTTTTT. The V call is TRBV18, the J call TRBJ1-4; D gene ambiguous. Looked up from germline, CDR1 is KGHSH and CDR2 is LQKENI. Trimming shortened V by 3 bases and J by 4 bases, and 9 bases separated the two germline ends. This CDR3 has 14 amino acids.

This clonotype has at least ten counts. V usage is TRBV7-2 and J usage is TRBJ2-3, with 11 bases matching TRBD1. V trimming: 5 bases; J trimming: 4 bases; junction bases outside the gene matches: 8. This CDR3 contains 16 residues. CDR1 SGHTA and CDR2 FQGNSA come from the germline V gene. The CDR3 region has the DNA TGTGCCAGCAGCACCCGGGCGGGACAGGGGGCAGATACGCAGTATTTT. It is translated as CASSTRAGQGADTQYF.

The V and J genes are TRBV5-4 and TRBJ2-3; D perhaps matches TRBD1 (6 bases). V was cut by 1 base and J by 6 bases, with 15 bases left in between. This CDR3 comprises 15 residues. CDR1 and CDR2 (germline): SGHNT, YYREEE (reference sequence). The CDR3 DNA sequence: TGTGCCAGCAGCTTGTCAGCAGGGGAAACCGATACGCAGTATTTT. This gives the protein CASSLSAGETDTQYF.

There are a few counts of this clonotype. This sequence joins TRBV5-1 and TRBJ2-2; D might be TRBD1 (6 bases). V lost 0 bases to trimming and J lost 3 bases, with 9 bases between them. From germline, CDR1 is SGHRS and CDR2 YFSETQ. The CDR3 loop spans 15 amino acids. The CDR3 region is CASSLDRVDTGELFF. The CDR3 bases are TGCGCCAGCAGCTTGGACAGGGTCGACACCGGGGAGCTGTTTTTT.

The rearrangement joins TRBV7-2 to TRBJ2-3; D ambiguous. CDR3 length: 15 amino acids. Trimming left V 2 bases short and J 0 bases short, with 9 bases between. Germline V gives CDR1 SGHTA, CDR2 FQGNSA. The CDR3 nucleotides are TGTGCCAGCAGCTTATCCCGTCCTAGCACAGATACGCAGTATTTT. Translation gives CASSLSRPSTDTQYF.

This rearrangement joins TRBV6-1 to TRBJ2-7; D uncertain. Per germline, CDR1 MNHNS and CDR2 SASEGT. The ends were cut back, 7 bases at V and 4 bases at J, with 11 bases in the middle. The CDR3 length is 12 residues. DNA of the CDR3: TGTGCCAGCACCCCTGCCCCGTACGAGCAGTACTTC. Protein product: CASTPAPYEQYF.

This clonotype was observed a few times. CDR3 DNA sequence: TGCAGTGCTAGCCCCTTACCTCGTGCTAGCGGGATGAGGGACGAGCAGTACTTC. Its protein product is CSASPLPRASGMRDEQYF. The chain employs TRBV20-1 and TRBJ2-7; 9 nucleotides match TRBD2. Germline V gene data show CDR1 as DFQATT and CDR2 as SNEGSKA (reference sequence). The V and J ends lost 3 bases and 5 bases, in that order; junction bases with no gene match: 20. The CDR3 runs 18 residues.

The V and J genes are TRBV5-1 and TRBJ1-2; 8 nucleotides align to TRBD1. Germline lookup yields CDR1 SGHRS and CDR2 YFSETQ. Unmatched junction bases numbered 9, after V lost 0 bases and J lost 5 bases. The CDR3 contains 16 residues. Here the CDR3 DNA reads TGCGCCAGCAGCTTGGAGGGCAACAGGGGGAGTTATGGCTACACCTTC. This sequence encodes CASSLEGNRGSYGYTF.

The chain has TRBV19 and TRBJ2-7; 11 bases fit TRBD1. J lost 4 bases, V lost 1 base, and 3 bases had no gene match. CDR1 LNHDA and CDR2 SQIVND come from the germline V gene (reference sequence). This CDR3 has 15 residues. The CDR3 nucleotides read TGTGCCAGTAGTATAGTCGGACAGGGGGCGTACGAGCAGTACTTC. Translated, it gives CASSIVGQGAYEQYF. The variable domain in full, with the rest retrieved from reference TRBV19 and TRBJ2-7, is DGGITQSPKYLFRKEGQNVTLSCEQNLNHDAMYWYRQDPGQGLRLIYYSQIVNDFQKGDIAEGYSVSREKKESFPLTVTSAQKNPTAFYLCASSIVGQGAYEQYFGPGTRLTVT.

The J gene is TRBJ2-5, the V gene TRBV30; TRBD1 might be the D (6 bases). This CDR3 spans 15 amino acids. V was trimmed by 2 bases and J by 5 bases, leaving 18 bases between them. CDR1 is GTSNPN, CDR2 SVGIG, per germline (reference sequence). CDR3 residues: CAWSQPRGSSETQYF. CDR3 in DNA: TGTGCCTGGAGTCAGCCCAGGGGATCCTCGGAGACCCAGTACTTC.

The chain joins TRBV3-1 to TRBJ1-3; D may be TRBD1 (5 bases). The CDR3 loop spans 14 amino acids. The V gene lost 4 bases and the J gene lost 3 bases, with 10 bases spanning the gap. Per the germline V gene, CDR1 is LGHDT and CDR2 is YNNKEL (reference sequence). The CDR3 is CASSPQGRGNTIYF. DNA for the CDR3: TGTGCCAGCAGCCCGCAGGGACGTGGAAACACCATATATTTT.

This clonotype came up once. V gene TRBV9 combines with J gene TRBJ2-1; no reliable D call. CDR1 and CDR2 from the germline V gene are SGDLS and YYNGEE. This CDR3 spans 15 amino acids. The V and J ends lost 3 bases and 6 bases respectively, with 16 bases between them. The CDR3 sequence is CASSGGARLGNEQFF. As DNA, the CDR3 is TGTGCCAGCAGCGGCGGTGCGCGGTTGGGCAATGAGCAGTTCTTC.